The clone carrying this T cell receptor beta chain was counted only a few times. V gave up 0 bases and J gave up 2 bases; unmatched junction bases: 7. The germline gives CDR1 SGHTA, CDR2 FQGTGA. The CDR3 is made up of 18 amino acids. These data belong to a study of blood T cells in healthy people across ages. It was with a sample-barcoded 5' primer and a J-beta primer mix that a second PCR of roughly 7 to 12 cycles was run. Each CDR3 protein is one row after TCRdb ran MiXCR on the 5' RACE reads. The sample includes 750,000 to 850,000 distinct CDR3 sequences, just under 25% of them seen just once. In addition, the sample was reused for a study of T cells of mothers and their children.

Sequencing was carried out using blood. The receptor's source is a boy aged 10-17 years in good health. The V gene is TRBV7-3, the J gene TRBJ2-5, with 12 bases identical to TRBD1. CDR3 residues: CASSLTGGQGAGQETQYF. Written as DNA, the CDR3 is TGTGCCAGCAGCTTAACCGGGGGACAGGGGGCTGGGCAAGAGACCCAGTACTTC.